The 26 T cell receptor beta chains presented below share a single source sample, sequenced in a study of T cell repertoires in cytomegalovirus infection. Their antigens are not known. TCRdb called the reads again in MiXCR, with one record for every CDR3 protein. The data contain around 900,000 distinct CDR3 sequences, approximately 31% of them singletons. The sequenced sample was cultured CD8+ T cells from PBMCs, obtained from culture after CMV antigen stimulation. Every receptor here comes from a human donor in good health (CMV status not recorded). Some clones in this sample may be carry-over from other donors' samples.

The chain joins TRBV6-1 to TRBJ1-5; the D gene is possibly TRBD1 (5 bases). The CDR3 is made up of 14 amino acids. V was clipped by 1 base and J by 5 bases, with 9 bases between them. Germline CDR1 and CDR2: MNHNS and SASEGT. Written as DNA, the CDR3 is TGTGCCAGCAGTGAAGGGTCGGGGGATCAGCCCCAGCATTTT. It encodes CASSEGSGDQPQHF.

This clonotype was counted a few times. The V call is TRBV27, the J call TRBJ1-6, with a tentative D call TRBD1 (5 bases). There are 14 residues in the CDR3. Germline-derived CDR1 and CDR2 are MNHEY and SMNVEV (reference sequence). V was cut by 7 bases and J by 6 bases, with 13 bases left in between. The CDR3 DNA reads as TGTGCCAGCAAGCTAGGGGCTGCTAATTCACCCCTCCACTTT. Amino acid sequence: CASKLGAANSPLHF.

This clonotype was observed a handful of times. CDR3 sequence reads: CAITPRTGTEAFF. The DNA for the CDR3 is TGTGCCATCACCCCAAGGACAGGCACTGAAGCTTTCTTT. This chain uses TRBV10-3 with TRBJ1-1, with 7 bases lining up with TRBD1. The J segment lost 4 bases and the V segment lost 7 bases, leaving 6 bases of the junction unmatched. CDR3 length: 13 residues. In germline, CDR1 is ENHRY, CDR2 SYGVKD.

The rearrangement uses TRBV6-2 or TRBV6-3 and TRBJ2-7; D might be TRBD1 (6 bases). Between the trimmed V and J ends, which lost 4 bases and 3 bases, there was a span of 16 bases. The CDR3 runs 15 residues. Germline V gives CDR1 MNHEY, CDR2 SVGEGT. This CDR3 reads CASSSLGDKNYEQYV. CDR3 DNA: TGTGCCAGCAGTTCCCTGGGGGACAAGAACTACGAGCAGTACGTC.

This clonotype was seen a handful of times. This rearrangement joins TRBV12-3 or TRBV12-4 to TRBJ2-3; weak D call: TRBD1 (6 bases). The CDR3 contains 15 residues. Trimming cost V 6 bases and J 0 bases, with 13 bases left between them. CDR3 in amino acids: CASRWTDTSTDTQYF. CDR3 in DNA: TGTGCCAGCAGATGGACAGATACTAGCACAGATACGCAGTATTTT.

This clonotype was observed a few times. The chain carries TRBV19 and TRBJ2-5; tentatively, D is TRBD1 (6 bases). The CDR3 totals 14 residues. Germline CDR1 and CDR2: LNHDA and SQIVND (reference sequence). V gave up 4 bases and J gave up 0 bases, with 9 bases separating them. This CDR3 is CASSTQGYQETQYF. Here the CDR3 DNA reads TGTGCCAGTAGTACTCAGGGGTACCAAGAGACCCAGTACTTC.

The rearrangement uses TRBV6-8 and TRBJ2-1; D may correspond to TRBD1 or TRBD2 (5 bases each). This CDR3 is built from 12 residues. Germline CDR1 and CDR2: MNHGY and SAAAGT. V lost 0 bases to trimming and J lost 13 bases, with 10 bases between them. The CDR3 sequence: CASSYSNGDQFF. The DNA for the CDR3 is TGTGCCAGCAGTTACTCCAACGGGGACCAGTTCTTC.

This clonotype appeared a few times. This chain connects TRBV2 to TRBJ1-6, with TRBD1 identical over 9 bases. The germline CDR1 and CDR2 sequences are SNHLY and FYNNEI. The CDR3 consists of 13 residues. Losses at the gene ends were 8 bases for V and 8 bases for J; bases not matched to a gene: 4. CDR3 loop: CASLGQGDSPLHF. CDR3 in DNA: TGTGCCAGCTTGGGACAGGGAGATTCACCCCTCCACTTT.

This clonotype appeared a few times. The rearrangement uses TRBV7-9 and TRBJ2-1; TRBD2 might be the D (7 bases). CDR1 is SEHNR, CDR2 FQNEAQ, per germline (reference sequence). CDR3 length: 14 residues. V lost 6 bases to trimming and J lost 2 bases, with 11 bases between them. The CDR3 region is CASRGGGAYNEQFF. The CDR3, as DNA: TGTGCCAGCAGAGGGGGGGGGGCCTACAATGAGCAGTTCTTC.

This clonotype has more than one count but fewer than ten. This chain connects TRBV7-6 to TRBJ1-6; D not resolved. The CDR3 is 16 residues long. Germline assignment: CDR1 SGHVS and CDR2 FNYEAQ. V lost 5 bases and J 6 bases, leaving 17 bases between the germline ends. CDR3 coding DNA: TGTGCCAGCAGCCTTAGCCTCGAAGGCCCTAATTCACCCCTCCACTTT. Translating it yields CASSLSLEGPNSPLHF.

This clonotype has a count of ten or more. The gene calls are TRBV28 and TRBJ2-5, with a tentative D call TRBD1 (5 bases). Per germline, CDR1 MDHEN and CDR2 SYDVKM. V was shortened by 9 bases and J by 7 bases, with 9 bases between the two germline ends. The CDR3 covers 10 residues. Written as DNA, the CDR3 is TGTGCCAGTTCAAGGGGGACCCAGTACTTC. This sequence encodes CASSRGTQYF.

Of note for this clonotype: The junction differs from germline at one of its ends, possibly a read error. The chain joins TRBV19 to TRBJ1-5; D might be TRBD1 (6 bases). Germline assignment: CDR1 LNHDA and CDR2 SQIVND (reference sequence). The CDR3 contains 16 residues. The CDR3 reads CVSSDRQVNSNQPQHF. The CDR3 region has the DNA TGTGTCAGTAGTGATCGACAGGTTAATAGCAATCAGCCCCAGCATTTT.

The rearrangement joins TRBV6-2 or TRBV6-3 to TRBJ2-7; D ambiguous. Germline CDR1 is MNHEY and CDR2 is SVGEGT. The CDR3 is made up of 12 amino acids. With 7 bases removed from V and 8 bases from J, the gap between germline ends came to 15 bases. CDR3 loop: CASTSYDPQQYF. The CDR3 region has the DNA TGTGCCAGCACGTCCTACGATCCTCAGCAGTACTTC.

Notes on this clonotype: A much larger clone lies one base from this, so it may be a read error. The chain couples TRBV7-2 to TRBJ1-2, with D perhaps matching TRBD1 (5 bases). The CDR3 has 13 amino acids. Germline CDR1 SGHTA, CDR2 FQGNSA. Trimming shortened V by 5 bases and J by 10 bases, and 17 bases separated the two germline ends. CDR3 region: CASSPGRWHDYTF. CDR3 DNA sequence: TGTGCCAGCAGCCCGGGACGGTGGCATGACTACACCTTC.

Here the CDR3 DNA reads TGCGCCAGCGCTTCCAGGGTAGCCTCTGGAAACACCATATATTTT. Translating gives CASASRVASGNTIYF. The chain carries TRBV4-1 and TRBJ1-3, with D perhaps TRBD1 (5 bases). Trimming pared 8 bases from V and 0 bases from J, leaving 14 bases between. Germline loops: CDR1 MGHRA, CDR2 YSYEKL. This CDR3 is built from 15 residues.

This clonotype was counted at least ten times. A much larger clone is a single base away; this may be a read error. This chain joins TRBV19 and TRBJ2-1; D uncertain. Trimming stripped 9 bases from V and 4 bases from J, with 7 bases between. This CDR3 comprises 11 residues. Germline V gene data show CDR1 as LNHDA and CDR2 as SQIVND (reference sequence). The DNA for the CDR3 is TGTGCCAGCAGCCAATACAATGAGCAGTTCTTC. Amino acids: CASSQYNEQFF.

This clonotype has ten or more counts. The chain recombines TRBV11-2 with TRBJ2-1; TRBD2 agrees at 13 bases. This CDR3 has 19 residues. V lost 3 bases to trimming and J lost 0 bases; unmatched junction nucleotides: 8. Germline V gives CDR1 SGHAT, CDR2 FQNNGV. The CDR3 region is CASSLWTSGGLGSYNEQFF. Written as DNA, the CDR3 is TGTGCCAGCAGCTTGTGGACTAGCGGGGGTTTGGGCTCCTACAATGAGCAGTTCTTC.

This clonotype was observed a few times. The chain couples TRBV12-5 to TRBJ2-3, with 12 bases fitting TRBD2. V was pared by 7 bases and J by 5 bases, with 7 bases of the junction left unmatched. The length of the CDR3 is 15 residues. Germline values: CDR1 LGHNT, CDR2 FRNRAP. CDR3 sequence reads: CASEELAGGIDTQYF. CDR3 DNA sequence: TGTGCTAGTGAGGAACTAGCGGGGGGCATAGATACGCAGTATTTT.

This chain uses TRBV19 with TRBJ2-7; perhaps TRBD2 as D (6 bases). V gave up 5 bases and J gave up 2 bases, with 13 bases separating them. Per the germline V gene, CDR1 is LNHDA and CDR2 is SQIVND (reference sequence). This CDR3 is 14 amino acids long. The CDR3 DNA reads TGTGCCAGTAGTGCCGGGCGGGGCACCTACGAGCAGTACTTC. This sequence encodes CASSAGRGTYEQYF.

The V call is TRBV5-4, the J call TRBJ1-1, with 8 bases fitting TRBD1. The V segment lost 0 bases and the J segment 3 bases; nucleotides outside the gene matches: 4. The CDR3 has 15 residues. The germline V gene encodes CDR1 SGHNT and CDR2 YYREEE (reference sequence). The CDR3 DNA reads TGTGCCAGCAGCTTGGCCGCAGGGGGCGACACTGAAGCTTTCTTT. It is translated as CASSLAAGGDTEAFF.

Concerning this clonotype itself: Since a much larger clone is just one base distant, this may be a read error. V gene TRBV7-2 combines with J gene TRBJ1-1; D is unclear. Germline CDR1 and CDR2: SGHTA and FQGNSA. This CDR3 has 13 amino acids. Written as DNA, the CDR3 is TGTGTCAGCAGCCCCTGGGTGAGCACTGAAGCTTTCTTT. Its protein product is CVSSPWVSTEAFF.

In its sample, this clonotype was seen a few times. The chain has TRBV5-4 and TRBJ2-7; tentatively, D is TRBD1 or TRBD2 (5 bases each). From germline, CDR1 is SGHNT and CDR2 YYREEE (reference sequence). Trimming cost V 3 bases and J 3 bases, with 19 bases left between them. There are 16 residues in the CDR3. The CDR3 spells CASSSTGDASYYEQYV. Written as DNA, the CDR3 is TGTGCCAGCAGCTCGACCGGGGACGCCTCCTACTACGAGCAGTACGTC.

The chain employs TRBV7-9 and TRBJ1-1; tentative D call: TRBD1 (6 bases). With 5 bases removed from V and 3 bases from J, the gap between germline ends came to 19 bases. Looked up from germline, CDR1 is SEHNR and CDR2 is FQNEAQ (reference sequence). The CDR3 has 16 amino acids. Here the CDR3 reads CASSPRGSDFYTEAFF. CDR3 sequence (DNA): TGTGCCAGCAGCCCGAGGGGGTCGGACTTTTACACTGAAGCTTTCTTT.

This chain uses TRBV2 with TRBJ1-4; possible D gene TRBD1, 6 bases. This CDR3 spans 16 amino acids. V dropped 6 bases and J dropped 7 bases, with 21 bases sitting between them. Germline V gene data show CDR1 as SNHLY and CDR2 as FYNNEI. CDR3 loop: CASRASTGQGVEKLFF. CDR3 DNA: TGTGCCAGCAGAGCGAGTACAGGGCAGGGAGTTGAAAAACTGTTTTTT.

The J gene is TRBJ2-3, the V gene TRBV20-1; D tentatively reads TRBD1 or TRBD2 (5 bases each). Trimming removed 3 bases at V and 2 bases at J, with 12 bases between. CDR3 length: 14 amino acids. CDR1 is DFQATT and CDR2 is SNEGSKA in the germline V gene (reference sequence). As DNA, the CDR3 is TGCAGTGCTAGTTACGGGACCCCCACAGATACGCAGTATTTT. This encodes CSASYGTPTDTQYF.

The table lists this clonotype with a few counts. The chain uses TRBV11-2 and TRBJ1-6; the D is unclear. The CDR3 has 14 residues. Trimming took off 4 bases at V and 14 bases at J, with 18 bases between the two ends. Germline V lookup: CDR1 SGHAT, CDR2 FQNNGV. The CDR3 coding sequence is TGTGCCAGCAGCTCCAACGGGCCACGACTTGCCCTCCACTTT. It specifies CASSSNGPRLALHF.